The clone carrying this T cell receptor beta chain showed up just a few times. Its specificity is not known. The record originates from a study of cytomegalovirus exposure and HLA in healthy donors. For the study at large: About 85 million unique TCR sequences came from HLA-typed donors in an early release.

The CDR3 consists of 15 residues. J was trimmed by 10 bases and V by 6 bases; bases with no gene match: 10. Germline V gene lookup returns CDR1 MNHEY and CDR2 SVGAGI. Both 60 Vbeta primers and 13 Jbeta primers went into the PCR. The table came from immunoSEQ multiplex PCR; TCRdb's copy has only in-frame clones and leaves some out. This repertoire shows 90,000 to 150,000 clones, around 60% found once; its top ten account for 10%. General study points: Among immune exposure information, only CMV serostatus was available.

The sample comprised PBMCs. This clonotype was obtained from a man aged 40-49 years in good health and CMV-seropositive. This chain connects TRBV6-5 to TRBJ2-1, with 12 bases matching TRBD2. The CDR3 spells CASSPLTSGSNEQFF. In DNA, the CDR3 is TGTGCCAGCAGCCCACTGACTAGCGGGAGTAACGAGCAGTTCTTC.